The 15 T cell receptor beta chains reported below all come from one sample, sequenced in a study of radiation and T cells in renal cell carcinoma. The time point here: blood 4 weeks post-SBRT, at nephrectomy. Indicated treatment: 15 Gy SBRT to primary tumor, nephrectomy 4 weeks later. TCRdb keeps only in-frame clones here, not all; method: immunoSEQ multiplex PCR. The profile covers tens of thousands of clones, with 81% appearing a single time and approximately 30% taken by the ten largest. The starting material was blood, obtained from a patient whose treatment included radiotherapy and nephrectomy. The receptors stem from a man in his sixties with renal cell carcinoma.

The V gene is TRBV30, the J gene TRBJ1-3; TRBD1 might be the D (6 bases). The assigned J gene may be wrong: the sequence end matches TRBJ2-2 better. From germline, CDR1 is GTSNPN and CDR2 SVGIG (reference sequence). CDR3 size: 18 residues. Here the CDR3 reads CAWNRLRGSTPNTGELFF. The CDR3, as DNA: TGTGCCTGGAACCGCCTCAGGGGCTCAACCCCGAACACCGGGGAGCTGTTTTTT.

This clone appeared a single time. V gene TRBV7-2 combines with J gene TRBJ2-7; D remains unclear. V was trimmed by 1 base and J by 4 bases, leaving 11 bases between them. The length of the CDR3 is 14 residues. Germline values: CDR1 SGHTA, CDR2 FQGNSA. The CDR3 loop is CASSLGLGGYEQYF. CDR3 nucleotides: TGTGCCAGCAGCTTAGGGCTAGGTGGGTACGAGCAGTACTTC.

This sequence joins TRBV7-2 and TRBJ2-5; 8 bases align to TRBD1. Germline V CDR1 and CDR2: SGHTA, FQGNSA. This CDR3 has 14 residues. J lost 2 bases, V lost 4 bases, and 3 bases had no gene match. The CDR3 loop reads CASSYRTGQETQYF. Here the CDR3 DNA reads TGTGCCAGCAGCTACAGGACAGGGCAAGAGACCCAGTACTTC. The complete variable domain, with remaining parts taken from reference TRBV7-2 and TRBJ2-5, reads GAGVSQSPSNKVTEKGKDVELRCDPISGHTALYWYRQSLGQGLEFLIYFQGNSAPDKSGLPSDRFSAERTGGSVSTLTIQRTQQEDSAVYLCASSYRTGQETQYFGPGTRLLVL.

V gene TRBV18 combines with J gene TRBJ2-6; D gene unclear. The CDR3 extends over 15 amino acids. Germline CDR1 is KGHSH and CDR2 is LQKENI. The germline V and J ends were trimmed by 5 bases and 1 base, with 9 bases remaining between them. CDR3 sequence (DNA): TGTGCCAGCTCAGATAGCCTATCTGGGGCCAACGTCCTGACTTTC. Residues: CASSDSLSGANVLTF.

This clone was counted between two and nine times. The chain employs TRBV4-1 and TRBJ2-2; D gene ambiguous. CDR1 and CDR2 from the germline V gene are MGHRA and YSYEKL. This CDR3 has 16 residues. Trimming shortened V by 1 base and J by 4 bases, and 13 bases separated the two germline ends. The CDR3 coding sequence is TGCGCCAGCAGCCAAGCCAACCTAGTCGCCACCGGGGAGCTGTTTTTT. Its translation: CASSQANLVATGELFF.

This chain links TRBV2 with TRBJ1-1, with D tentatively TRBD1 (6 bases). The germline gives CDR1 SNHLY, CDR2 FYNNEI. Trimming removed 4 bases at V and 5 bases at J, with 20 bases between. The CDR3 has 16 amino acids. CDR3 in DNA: TGTGCCAGCAGTGTCCTTGCGAGGGGGGTTGGGACTGAAGCTTTCTTT. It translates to CASSVLARGVGTEAFF.

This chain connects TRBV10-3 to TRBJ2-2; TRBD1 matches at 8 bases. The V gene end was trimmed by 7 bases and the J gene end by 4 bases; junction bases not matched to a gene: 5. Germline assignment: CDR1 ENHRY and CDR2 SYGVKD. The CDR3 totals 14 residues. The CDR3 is CAIKGTGLTGELFF. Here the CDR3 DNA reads TGTGCCATCAAGGGGACAGGTCTCACCGGGGAGCTGTTTTTT.

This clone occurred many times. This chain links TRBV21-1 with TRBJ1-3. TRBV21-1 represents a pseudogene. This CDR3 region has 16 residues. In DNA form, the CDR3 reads TGTGCCAGCAGCAAACGCCCCTCTCACTCTGGAAACACCATATATTTT. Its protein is CASSKRPSHSGNTIYF.

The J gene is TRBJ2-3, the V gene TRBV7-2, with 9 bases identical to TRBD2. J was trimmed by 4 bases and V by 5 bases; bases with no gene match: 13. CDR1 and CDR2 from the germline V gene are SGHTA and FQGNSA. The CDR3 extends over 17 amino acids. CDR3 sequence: CASSLRLADAVADTQYF. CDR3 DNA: TGTGCCAGCAGCCTTCGACTAGCGGACGCGGTGGCAGATACGCAGTATTTT.

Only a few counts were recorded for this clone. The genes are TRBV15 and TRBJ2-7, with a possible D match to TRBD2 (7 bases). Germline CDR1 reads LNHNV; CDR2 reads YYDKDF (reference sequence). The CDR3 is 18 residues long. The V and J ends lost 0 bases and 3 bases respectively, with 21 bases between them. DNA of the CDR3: TGTGCCACCAGCAGAGATAGTACGGGGGGCGCGAAGAACTACGAGCAGTACTTC. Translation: CATSRDSTGGAKNYEQYF. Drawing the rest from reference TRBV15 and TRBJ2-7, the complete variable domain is DAMVIQNPRYQVTQFGKPVTLSCSQTLNHNVMYWYQQKSSQAPKLLFHYYDKDFNNEADTPDNFQSRRPNTSFCFLDIRSPGLGDTAMYLCATSRDSTGGAKNYEQYFGPGTRLTVT.

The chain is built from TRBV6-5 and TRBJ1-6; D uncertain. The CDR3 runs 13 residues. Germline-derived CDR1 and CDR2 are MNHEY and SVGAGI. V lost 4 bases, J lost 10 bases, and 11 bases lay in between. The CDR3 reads CASSSVIQSPLHF. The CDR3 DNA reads TGTGCCAGCAGTTCCGTGATTCAATCACCCCTCCACTTT.

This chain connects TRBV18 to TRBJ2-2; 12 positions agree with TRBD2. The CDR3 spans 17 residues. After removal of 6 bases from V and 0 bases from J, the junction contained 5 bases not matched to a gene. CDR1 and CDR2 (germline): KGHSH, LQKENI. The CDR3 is CASSLGLAGPNTGELFF. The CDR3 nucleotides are TGTGCCAGCTCTCTCGGACTAGCGGGGCCGAACACCGGGGAGCTGTTTTTT.

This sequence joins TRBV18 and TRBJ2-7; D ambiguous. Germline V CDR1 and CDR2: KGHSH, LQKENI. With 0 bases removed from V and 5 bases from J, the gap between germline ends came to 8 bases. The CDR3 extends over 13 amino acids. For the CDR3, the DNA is TGTGCCAGCTCACCACCGGGCGTGAACGAGCAGTACTTC. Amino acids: CASSPPGVNEQYF.

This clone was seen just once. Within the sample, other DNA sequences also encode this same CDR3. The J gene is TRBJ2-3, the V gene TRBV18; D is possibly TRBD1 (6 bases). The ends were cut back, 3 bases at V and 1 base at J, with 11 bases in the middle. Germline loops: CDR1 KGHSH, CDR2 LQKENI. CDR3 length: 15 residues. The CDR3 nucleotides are TGTGCCAGCTCACCGCTACAGGGACGCACAGATACGCAGTATTTT. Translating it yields CASSPLQGRTDTQYF.

CDR3 region: CASALGVAQYF. The CDR3 DNA follows: TGTGCCAGCGCGTTGGGGGTGGCCCAGTACTTC. The chain has TRBV6-1 and TRBJ2-5; D possibly uses TRBD1 or TRBD2 (5 bases each). Trimming stripped 8 bases from V and 9 bases from J, with 13 bases between. From germline, CDR1 is MNHNS and CDR2 SASEGT. This CDR3 spans 11 amino acids.